This record concerns one TCR beta chain sequence. Trimming shortened V by 4 bases and J by 5 bases, and 23 bases separated the two germline ends. The CDR3 has 17 residues. The V gene's germline CDR1 is MNHNY and CDR2 SVGAGI (reference sequence). This record belongs to a study of patients and donors after allogeneic stem cell transplantation. Each CDR3 protein gets one entry after TCRdb re-called the RT-PCR reads with MiXCR. The data show about 150,000 distinct CDR3 sequences, with roughly 35% seen just once and about 50% held by the top ten. The genes are TRBV6-6 and TRBJ1-2; no definite D call. Specimen: blood, either unsorted or a sorted T cell fraction (not recorded which). The TCR was taken from a human donor who was either an allogeneic HSCT recipient or a stem cell or donor lymphocyte infusion donor (not recorded which). It is not recorded whose cells these are; they may come from a transplant donor. CDR3 bases: TGTGCCAGCAGTTTGTTCGTCGGGGATGGCGGGGATTATGGCTACACCTTC. It specifies CASSLFVGDGGDYGYTF.